Listed here is a single T cell receptor (beta chain). Its target is not known. This sample is part of a study of T cells expressing NK-cell markers. Overall study: From sorted CD3+CD56+NKG2C+, CD3+CD56+NKG2C- and CD3+CD56-NKG2C+ T cells came the TCR beta repertoires. Study results and caveats: Dominant NKG2C+ clonotype frequencies of 1.0-7.0% of CD8+ T cells were measured in five or six donors. HCMV specificity of the expanded NKG2C+ T cell clones stayed unclear.

Production of TCR beta cDNA relied on 5'RACE template switching with UMIs. TCRdb reprocessed the 5' RACE reads and stores each CDR3 protein as one record, lacking DNA. This table holds roughly 430,000 distinct CDR3 sequences. The sample taken for sequencing was blood T cells: a sorted CD56 or NKG2C T cell subset, CD4+ or CD8+ T cells, or bulk PBMC T cells (not recorded which). The origin of this receptor is a woman aged 18 to 69 in good health.

CDR3 sequence reads: CATASGEGETQYF. This chain connects TRBV10-3 to TRBJ2-5; lacking DNA, the TRBD2 call made by TCRdb goes unchecked. Germline CDR1 ENHRY, CDR2 SYGVKD. The length of the CDR3 is 13 residues.